This record concerns one T cell receptor (beta chain) sequence. The antigen is undetermined. This sample is part of a study of T-cell memory formation after mild COVID-19. Whole-study context: Largely, TCR clusters stayed within a single donor.

TCRdb processed the 5' RACE reads anew with MiXCR; each CDR3 protein has one entry. This table holds about 560,000 distinct CDR3 sequences, about 20% found once. Looked up from germline, CDR1 is SQVTM and CDR2 is ANQGSEA. The CDR3 length is 10 residues. Between the trimmed V and J ends, which lost 8 bases and 9 bases, there was a span of 11 bases. Findings and limits, study-wide: Pre-infection memory contained some responding clones, which suggested that cross-reactive memory had joined.

What was sequenced was PBMCs or a T cell subset sorted from them (not recorded which). The origin of this receptor is an adult woman who had mild COVID-19 (a few samples of this study predate the infection). Cell type and time point are not known. This chain uses TRBV29-1 with TRBJ1-5; no reliable D call. The CDR3 is CSLGRRPQHF. The CDR3 DNA follows: TGCAGCCTTGGACGACGGCCCCAGCATTTT.